This T cell receptor (beta chain) comes out of a study of CD8 T cells in Susac syndrome. This clonotype turned up a few times. The CDR3 covers 13 residues. The J segment lost 6 bases and the V segment lost 0 bases, leaving 5 bases of the junction unmatched. CDR1 GTSNPN and CDR2 SVGIG come from the germline V gene (reference sequence). RNA totalling roughly 0.45 to 1 ug underwent reverse transcription with random hexamers. Using its own MiXCR run on the immunoSEQ multiplex PCR reads, TCRdb lists one record per CDR3 protein. The table shows some 200,000 distinct CDR3 sequences, with around 96% occurring only once.

The sequencing sample was made of CD4+ T cells from PBMCs. The sequence was obtained from a human donor with multiple sclerosis. The chain links TRBV30 to TRBJ2-7; 7 bases map to TRBD2. The CDR3: CAWSVSGNAEQYF. CDR3 nucleotides: TGTGCCTGGAGTGTAAGCGGGAACGCCGAGCAGTACTTC.